A selection of T cell receptor beta chains follows, all from one sample in a study of tumor and adjacent non-tumor tissue in lung cancer. TCRdb itself ran the multiplex PCR reads through MiXCR, one entry per CDR3 protein. This repertoire shows 200,000 to 250,000 distinct CDR3 sequences, approximately 74% found once; its top ten account for roughly 24%. The sample comprised lung tumor tissue. These receptors were obtained from a man between 60 and 75 years old with non-small cell lung cancer. Both conserved end residues are part of each CDR3. D genes are given only for firm matches. Size tells how often a clone was seen (once, few, many) or the class of an expanded clone, and some rows leave it out.

length: 12; D: -; J: TRBJ1-5; V: TRBV20-1; size: medium-sized; CDR3: CSGGGGNQPQHF; DNA: TGCAGTGGCGGGGGCGGGAATCAGCCCCAGCATTTT
length: 12; D: -; J: TRBJ1-6; V: TRBV27; size: -; CDR3: CASTSYNSPLHF; DNA: TGTGCCAGCACTAGTTATAATTCACCCCTCCACTTT
length: 17; D: -; J: TRBJ1-1; V: TRBV4-2; size: once; CDR3: CASRQEVPGSSDTEAFF; DNA: TGTGCCAGCAGACAAGAAGTTCCGGGCAGTTCGGACACTGAAGCTTTCTTT
length: 15; D: -; J: TRBJ2-3; V: TRBV6-6; size: -; CDR3: CASSYVGRSTDKQYF; DNA: TGTGCCAGCAGTTACGTTGGGAGGAGCACAGATAAGCAGTATTTT
length: 16; D: -; J: TRBJ2-2; V: TRBV11-2; size: -; CDR3: CASSLAGFLNTGDLFF; DNA: TGTGCCAGCAGCTTAGCGGGATTTCTGAACACCGGGGACCTGTTCTTT
length: 17; D: TRBD1; J: TRBJ1-4; V: TRBV4-3; size: many; CDR3: CASSQALTGQGNEKLFF; DNA: TGCGCCAGCAGCCAAGCCTTGACGGGACAGGGGAATGAAAAACTGTTTTTT
length: 16; D: TRBD2; J: TRBJ2-7; V: TRBV4-1; size: once; CDR3: CASSKDWPGGSYERYF; DNA: TGCGCCAGCAGCAAAGATTGGCCGGGGGGTTCCTACGAGCGGTACTTC
length: 14; D: -; J: TRBJ1-2; V: TRBV20-1; size: -; CDR3: CSASFRADFYGYTF; DNA: TGCAGTGCTAGCTTCCGCGCCGACTTCTATGGCTACACCTTC
length: 17; D: TRBD2; J: TRBJ2-5; V: TRBV12-3/TRBV12-4; size: -; CDR3: CASRSLAGTWYQETLYF; DNA: TGTGCCAGCCGTTCGCTAGCGGGAACATGGTACCAAGAGACCCTGTACTTC
length: 15; D: TRBD2; J: TRBJ2-1; V: TRBV11-2; size: -; CDR3: CVNSFSGGPYNEQFF; DNA: TGTGTCAACAGCTTTAGCGGGGGCCCCTACAATGAGCAGTTCTTC
length: 13; D: -; J: TRBJ1-5; V: TRBV6-2/TRBV6-3; size: -; CDR3: CASSYSRDQPQLF; DNA: TGTGCCAGCAGTTATTCGCGGGATCAGCCCCAGCTTTTT
length: 16; D: TRBD1; J: TRBJ2-7; V: TRBV20-1; size: -; CDR3: CSARNDRQGASYVQYF; DNA: TGCAGTGCTAGAAATGATCGACAGGGTGCCTCCTACGTGCAGTACTTC
length: 14; D: -; J: TRBJ2-3; V: TRBV6-2/TRBV6-3; size: -; CDR3: CANQTHLSTDTQYF; DNA: TGTGCCAACCAGACTCACCTCTCCACAGATACGCAGTATTTT
length: 13; D: TRBD1; J: TRBJ2-1; V: TRBV11-2; size: -; CDR3: CDSSSYRGNEQFF; DNA: TGTGACAGTAGTTCGTACAGGGGAAATGAGCAGTTCTTC
length: 17; D: TRBD2; J: TRBJ2-1; V: TRBV11-2; size: -; CDR3: CTCNSSLAGGTYNEQFF; DNA: TGTACCTGCAACTCCTCTCTAGCGGGGGGAACCTACAATGAGCAGTTCTTC
length: 13; D: -; J: TRBJ1-6; V: TRBV6-5; size: -; CDR3: CASSYSYNSPHHF; DNA: TGTGCCAGCAGTTACTCATATAATTCACCCCACCACTTT
length: 15; D: -; J: TRBJ2-7; V: TRBV20-1; size: -; CDR3: CSTTLPPTGPDEQYF; DNA: TGCAGTACTACCCTACCACCCACAGGCCCCGATGAGCAGTACTTC
length: 15; D: -; J: TRBJ2-3; V: TRBV20-1; size: few; CDR3: CSARDAEVVADTQYF; DNA: TGCAGTGCTAGAGACGCGGAAGTTGTCGCAGATACGCAGTATTTT
length: 13; D: -; J: TRBJ1-1; V: TRBV20-1; size: -; CDR3: CSAFWAGDTEAFF; DNA: TGCAGTGCCTTCTGGGCAGGGGACACTGAAGCTTTCTTT
length: 12; D: -; J: TRBJ2-1; V: TRBV6-6; size: many; CDR3: CASRRTTNEQFF; DNA: TGTGCCAGCAGGCGGACTACCAATGAGCAGTTCTTC
length: 12; D: -; J: TRBJ2-5; V: TRBV20-1; size: few; CDR3: CSAREPGKTQYF; DNA: TGCAGTGCTAGGGAGCCGGGAAAGACCCAGTACTTC
length: 15; D: -; J: TRBJ1-2; V: TRBV6-2/TRBV6-3; size: -; CDR3: CASSYSPGTRYVYTF; DNA: TGTGCCAGCAGTTACTCCCCAGGGACGCGGTATGTCTACACCTTC
length: 17; D: -; J: TRBJ2-3; V: TRBV4-3; size: -; CDR3: CVSSQAMSGASSDTQYF; DNA: TGCGTCAGCAGCCAAGCAATGAGCGGAGCAAGCTCAGATACGCAGTATTTT
length: 14; D: TRBD2; J: TRBJ2-5; V: TRBV20-1; size: few; CDR3: CSARWGGGEETQYF; DNA: TGCAGTGCTAGATGGGGCGGGGGGGAAGAGACCCAGTACTTC
length: 15; D: TRBD1; J: TRBJ2-7; V: TRBV6-2/TRBV6-3; size: -; CDR3: CVSKDLWTGDYEQYF; DNA: TGTGTCAGCAAGGACCTCTGGACAGGTGATTACGAGCAGTACTTC
length: 13; D: -; J: TRBJ1-1; V: TRBV5-6; size: once; CDR3: CATSHGEETEAFF; DNA: TGTGCCACCAGCCACGGAGAGGAGACTGAAGCTTTCTTT
length: 15; D: -; J: TRBJ1-4; V: TRBV6-2/TRBV6-3; size: -; CDR3: CAGSSAQGRNEKLFF; DNA: TGTGCCGGCAGCTCCGCACAGGGAAGAAATGAAAAACTGTTTTTT
length: 15; D: TRBD2; J: TRBJ2-7; V: TRBV6-5; size: -; CDR3: CASRASGGYSYEQYF; DNA: TGTGCCAGCAGAGCTAGCGGGGGGTATTCCTACGAGCAGTACTTC
length: 17; D: TRBD2; J: TRBJ2-1; V: TRBV20-1; size: -; CDR3: CSARGDRGLAGYNEQFF; DNA: TGTAGTGCTAGAGGCGATAGGGGACTAGCGGGCTACAATGAGCAGTTCTTC
length: 15; D: -; J: TRBJ2-4; V: TRBV12-3/TRBV12-4; size: -; CDR3: CVSRGTNGRRDIQYF; DNA: TGTGTCAGCAGGGGGACTAACGGGAGAAGAGACATTCAGTACTTC
length: 14; D: -; J: TRBJ2-6; V: TRBV12-3/TRBV12-4; size: -; CDR3: CANKTSAGANVLTF; DNA: TGTGCGAACAAAACAAGTGCTGGGGCCAACGTCCTGACTTTC
length: 14; D: TRBD2; J: TRBJ2-1; V: TRBV5-4; size: many; CDR3: CASKSGRAPNEQFF; DNA: TGTGCCAGCAAAAGCGGGAGGGCCCCCAATGAGCAGTTCTTC
length: 13; D: TRBD1; J: TRBJ2-7; V: TRBV10-1; size: once; CDR3: CARRGQGTYEQYF; DNA: TGCGCCCGCAGGGGACAGGGGACATACGAGCAGTACTTC
length: 13; D: TRBD1; J: TRBJ1-2; V: TRBV20-1; size: many; CDR3: CSATRDSWFGYTF; DNA: TGCAGTGCTACCCGGGACAGTTGGTTCGGCTACACCTTC
length: 13; D: -; J: TRBJ2-1; V: TRBV11-2; size: -; CDR3: CASSSAFYYEQLF; DNA: TGTGCCAGCAGCTCTGCATTTTACTATGAGCAGCTTTTC
length: 14; D: -; J: TRBJ1-2; V: TRBV29-1; size: -; CDR3: CSAKTTYTNRGYTF; DNA: TGCAGCGCTAAGACGACGTATACTAACCGTGGCTACACCTTC
length: 11; D: -; J: TRBJ1-1; V: TRBV29-1; size: -; CDR3: CSVTLNTEALF; DNA: TGCAGCGTCACCTTGAACACTGAAGCTCTCTTT
length: 15; D: -; J: TRBJ1-6; V: TRBV20-1; size: -; CDR3: CSARDTVRYNSLLHF; DNA: TGCAGTGCTAGAGATACGGTACGTTATAATTCACTCCTCCACTTT
length: 13; D: -; J: TRBJ1-1; V: TRBV10-3; size: -; CDR3: CAISDGGRTEAFF; DNA: TGTGCCATCAGTGACGGGGGACGCACTGAAGCTTTCTTT
length: 11; D: -; J: TRBJ2-5; V: TRBV20-1; size: many; CDR3: CSARDVETQYF; DNA: TGCAGTGCTAGAGATGTTGAGACCCAGTACTTC
length: 14; D: -; J: TRBJ1-5; V: TRBV12-3/TRBV12-4; size: -; CDR3: CASSLGGSGQSQHF; DNA: TGTGCCAGCAGTTTGGGCGGGAGTGGACAGTCCCAGCATTTT